This TCR beta chain is from a study of shared clonotypes between healthy human individuals. Study at large: Donors, aged 18 to 49, were a couple of women and three men. Regarding the study as a whole: About 5% was the fraction of naive CD4 clonotypes found shared across several donors.

The data were produced by immunoSEQ multiplex PCR, yet TCRdb's version contains in-frame clones alone and is incomplete. The repertoire consists of 2 million or so clones, with roughly 94% occurring once and the leading ten covering 0.1% to 0.15%. CDR3 length equals 15 residues. Unmatched junction bases numbered 5, after V lost 5 bases and J lost 2 bases. Germline CDR1 SGHAT, CDR2 FQNNGV. Comment on this clone: The antigen remains unidentified.

The TCR originated in a man aged 18 to 29 in good health. The genes are TRBV11-2 and TRBJ2-7; 11 nucleotides align to TRBD2. The sample consisted of naive CD4+ T cells sorted from blood. The subset was: CD45RA+ positively selected. Written as DNA, the CDR3 is TGTGCCAGCAGCCAGACTAGCGGGATCACCTACGAGCAGTACTTC. It specifies CASSQTSGITYEQYF.